This T cell receptor (beta chain) was found in a study of tumor-infiltrating lymphocytes in localized non-small cell lung cancer (dated by TCRdb to the early 2020s). About the full investigation: Several histologies were represented in the cohort, which also included both smokers and never-smokers as well as patients whose samples were collected after neoadjuvant chemotherapy. Each patient contributed resected tumor tissue and uninvolved lung tissue from the same patient, described as non-adjacent to the tumor. A total of 45 to 60 patients were part of the paired comparison of immunoSEQ T-cell fraction between tumor and uninvolved lung. TCR sequencing was one of several integrated assays, alongside flow cytometry, multiplex immunofluorescence, RNA-seq, exome sequencing and proteomics, applied to the same patients. The overall ICON cohort was composed of over a hundred surgical patients with localized non-small cell lung cancer whose tumors were resected.

Details on this clone: Its recognized antigen is unknown. Per-base quality was not reported, and no clone a single base away is much larger than it.

Points the paper makes about the study in general: Tumor T-cell fraction from TCR sequencing was not associated with recurrence-free survival (p = 0.61). Because assay coverage varied across patients depending on available tissue quantity, TCR sequencing was performed for only a subset of the cohort. Because different assays used different pieces of the same tissue, intratumor heterogeneity could not be separated from technical variation. TCR-derived T-cell fraction did not differ between the flow cytometry-defined immunotypes IM1 (good prognosis) and IM2 (poor prognosis). In line with immunofluorescence CD3 counts, TCRbeta sequencing supported higher T cell infiltration in tumors compared with uninvolved lung tissue.

TCR sequencing with the immunoSEQ assay provided the T-cell fraction in tumor and uninvolved lung tissue. The published analysis was carried out like this. For survival analysis, patients were divided into high (upper tertile) and low (lower two tertiles) T-cell fraction groups, which were compared by log-rank test. A signed-rank test was used to test paired tumor versus uninvolved lung differences in T-cell fraction. TCRdb took this table from immuneACCESS and kept in-frame rearrangements with V and J called. Such tables lack part of the clones; where checked against another copy, unresolved V genes explain under half of the gap, and the rest is unexplained. Clone size and the V and J calls come from that table; the DNA yielded D and trimming. The sample table records over 10,000 clones; 66% of these occur just once. The ten largest clones represent 7% to 8% of the sample. Patient enrollment in ICON started in early 2016, and the final patient was enrolled in the second half of 2018. A subcohort of some 77 patients provided fresh tumor and matched uninvolved tissue for in-depth immune analyses, with TCR sequencing among those analyses. TCR sequencing was performed on DNA isolated from bulk tissue, without cell sorting.

This sequence originates from a human donor with non-small cell lung cancer. Source material: lung tumor tissue.

DNA sequence: TGTGCCAGCTCACCAGGTGGCGGTGAGCAGTTCTTC. It codes for CASSPGGGEQFF. The rearranged segments are TRBV18 and TRBJ2-1; there is no confident call for the D gene. For CDR1 and CDR2, the germline V gene lists KGHSH and LQKENI. The CDR3 covers 12 residues, taking in both the cysteine and the phenylalanine. The retained sequence is limited to the CDR3, 36 bases, with the frame set at the first base. Between the V and J ends, shortened by 2 bases and 9 bases respectively, the junction contains 8 bases.